Sequencing of this TCR beta chain was carried out in a study of blood T cell repertoires in COVID-19. The V gene lost 0 bases and the J gene lost 0 bases, with 13 bases spanning the gap. The germline V gene has CDR1 KGHSH and CDR2 LQKENI. The CDR3 runs to 17 residues. In the authors' methods: From reference gene primer amplification, estimates of nucleated cell counts were derived. Only in-frame clones appear in the TCRdb table, and some are missing; sequencing was by immunoSEQ multiplex PCR. The V and J calls and clone size are taken from that table; D and trimming were inferred from the DNA. Counted here are roughly 480,000 clones, roughly nine tenths occurring once; the ten biggest clones make up 0.75% to 0.9%.

The sequence was obtained from a man aged 18 to 30 with COVID-19, enrolled during active disease. Sequenced sample: peripheral blood. This sequence joins TRBV18 and TRBJ2-3; TRBD2 might be the D (5 bases). The chain's CDR3 is CASSPPRRRQSTDTQYF. In DNA form, the CDR3 reads TGTGCCAGCTCACCACCCAGGAGGCGACAAAGCACAGATACGCAGTATTTT.